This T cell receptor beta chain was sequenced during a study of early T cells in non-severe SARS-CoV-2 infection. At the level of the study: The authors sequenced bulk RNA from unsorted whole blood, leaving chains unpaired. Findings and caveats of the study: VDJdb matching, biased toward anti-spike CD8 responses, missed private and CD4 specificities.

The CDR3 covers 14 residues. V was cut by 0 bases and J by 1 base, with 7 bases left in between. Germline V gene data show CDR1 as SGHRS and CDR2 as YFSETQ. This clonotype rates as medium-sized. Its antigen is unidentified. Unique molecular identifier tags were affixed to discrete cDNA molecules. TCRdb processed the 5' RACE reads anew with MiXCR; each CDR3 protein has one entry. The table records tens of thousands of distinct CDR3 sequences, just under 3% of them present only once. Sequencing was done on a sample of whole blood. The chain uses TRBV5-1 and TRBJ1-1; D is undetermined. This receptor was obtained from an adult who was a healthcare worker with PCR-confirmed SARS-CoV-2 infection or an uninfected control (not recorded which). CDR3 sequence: CASSLGPSNTEAFF. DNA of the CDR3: TGCGCCAGCAGCTTGGGACCGTCGAACACTGAAGCTTTCTTT.